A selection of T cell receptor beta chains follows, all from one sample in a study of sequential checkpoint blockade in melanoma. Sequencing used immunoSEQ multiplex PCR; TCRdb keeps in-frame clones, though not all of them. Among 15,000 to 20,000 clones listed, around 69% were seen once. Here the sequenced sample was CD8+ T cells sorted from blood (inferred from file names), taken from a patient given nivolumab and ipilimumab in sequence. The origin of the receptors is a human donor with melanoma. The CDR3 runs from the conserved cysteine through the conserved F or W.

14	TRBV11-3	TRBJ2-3	CASSLERGTDTQYF
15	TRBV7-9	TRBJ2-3	CASSLGAGALHTQYF
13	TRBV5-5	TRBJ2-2	CASSPRYAGELFF
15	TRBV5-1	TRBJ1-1	CASSLVTEGNTEAFF
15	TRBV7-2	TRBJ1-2	CASSHGEVPSYGYTF
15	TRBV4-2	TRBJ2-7	CASSPWTSGGFEQYF
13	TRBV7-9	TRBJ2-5	CASSLAGRETQYF
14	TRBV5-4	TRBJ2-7	CACSLAAGHDEQYF
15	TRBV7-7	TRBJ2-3	CASSLGSLDSDTQYF
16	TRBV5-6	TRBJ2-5	CASSLELQGIQETQYF
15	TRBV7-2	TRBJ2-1	CASRFTSGGRNEQFF
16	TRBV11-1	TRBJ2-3	CASSLVSRPSTDTQYF
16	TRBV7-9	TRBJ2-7	CASSFTTIHSSYEQYF
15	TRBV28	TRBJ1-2	CASSLYRGTGYGYTF
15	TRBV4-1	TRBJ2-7	CASSQDDRATYEQYF
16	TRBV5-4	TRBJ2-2	CASSRPAEGGDGELFF
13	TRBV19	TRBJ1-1	CASSMGLNTEAFF
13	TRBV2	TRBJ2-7	CASSEDGRYEQYF
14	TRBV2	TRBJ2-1	CASSGGDRGNEQFF
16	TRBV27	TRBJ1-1	CASSLTGTDMNTEAFF
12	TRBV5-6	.	CASSLGAYEQYF
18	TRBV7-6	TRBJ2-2	CASSPGTSGGALDGELFF
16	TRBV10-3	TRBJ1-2	CAISASDRQGNYGYTF
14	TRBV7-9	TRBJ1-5	CASSTGQSNQPQHF
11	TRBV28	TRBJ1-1	CASSFYREAFF
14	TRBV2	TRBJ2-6	CASRGGSGANVLTF
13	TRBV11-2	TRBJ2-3	CASSQTSGDTQYF